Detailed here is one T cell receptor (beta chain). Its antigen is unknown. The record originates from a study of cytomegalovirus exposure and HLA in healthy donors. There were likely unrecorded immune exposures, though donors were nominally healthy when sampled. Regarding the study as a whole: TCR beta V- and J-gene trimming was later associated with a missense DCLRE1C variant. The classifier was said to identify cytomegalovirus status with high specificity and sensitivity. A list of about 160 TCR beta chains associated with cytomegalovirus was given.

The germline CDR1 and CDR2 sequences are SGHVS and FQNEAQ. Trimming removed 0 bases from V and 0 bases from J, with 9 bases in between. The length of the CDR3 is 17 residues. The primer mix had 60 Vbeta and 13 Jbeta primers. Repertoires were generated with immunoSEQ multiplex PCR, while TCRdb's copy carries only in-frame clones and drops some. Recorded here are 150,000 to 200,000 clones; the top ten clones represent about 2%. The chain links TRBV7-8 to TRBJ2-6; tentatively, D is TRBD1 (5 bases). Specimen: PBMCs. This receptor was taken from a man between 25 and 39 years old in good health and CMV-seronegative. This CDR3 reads CASSLAAGNSGANVLTF. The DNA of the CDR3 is TGTGCCAGCAGCTTAGCGGCAGGGAACTCTGGGGCCAACGTCCTGACTTTC.